This passage covers 6 T cell receptor beta chains from one sample sequenced in a study of T cell responses to AZD1222 COVID-19 vaccine. The protocol was immunoSEQ multiplex PCR, while the TCRdb copy is restricted to in-frame clones and leaves out a portion. The sample carries 160,000 or so clones, 90% recorded once. Material: peripheral blood, obtained 28 days after the second AZD1222 dose. The source of these receptors is an adult who received the AZD1222 COVID-19 vaccine.

This rearrangement joins TRBV28 to TRBJ2-3, with 15 bases matching TRBD2. Germline values: CDR1 MDHEN, CDR2 SYDVKM. The CDR3 is 15 amino acids. Trimming at V came to 8 bases and at J to 5 bases, leaving 5 bases not matched to a gene. Here the CDR3 DNA reads TGTGCCAGCCGGACTAGCGGGAGGGCCTTAGATACGCAGTATTTT. It translates to CASRTSGRALDTQYF. Filled out from reference TRBV28 and TRBJ2-3, the complete variable domain reads DVKVTQSSRYLVKRTGEKVFLECVQDMDHENMFWYRQDPGLGLRLIYFSYDVKMKEKGDIPEGYSVSREKKERFSLILESASTNQTSMYLCASRTSGRALDTQYFGPGTRLTVL.

The rearrangement uses TRBV9 and TRBJ2-1, with 10 bases that match TRBD2. J lost 5 bases, V lost 4 bases, and 9 bases had no gene match. Looked up from germline, CDR1 is SGDLS and CDR2 is YYNGEE. The CDR3 covers 16 residues. CDR3 in amino acids: CASSKPGLALDNEQFF. CDR3 nucleotides: TGTGCCAGCAGCAAACCGGGACTAGCGTTAGACAATGAGCAGTTCTTC.

The V gene is TRBV30, the J gene TRBJ1-1, with D unclear. V was trimmed by 0 bases and J by 1 base, leaving 6 bases between them. Germline CDR1 is GTSNPN and CDR2 is SVGIG (reference sequence). The CDR3 sequence is 13 residues long. The CDR3 DNA follows: TGTGCCTGGAGTGTATCCCGGAACACTGAAGCTTTCTTT. This codes for CAWSVSRNTEAFF.

The chain has TRBV28 and TRBJ2-3; tentatively, D is TRBD2 (5 bases). V lost 6 bases and J 0 bases, leaving 22 bases between the germline ends. The CDR3 runs 18 residues. Germline CDR1 is MDHEN and CDR2 is SYDVKM. CDR3 bases: TGTGCCAGCAGCTATGGGCCCCTGGGGAGCTTTAGCACAGATACGCAGTATTTT. It encodes CASSYGPLGSFSTDTQYF.

The rearrangement joins TRBV28 to TRBJ1-2; 7 bases align to TRBD1. The CDR3 is made up of 14 amino acids. Germline CDR1 MDHEN, CDR2 SYDVKM. V dropped 7 bases and J dropped 2; count of bases not matched to a gene: 7. In DNA, the CDR3 is TGTGCCAGCATCTTGGCAGGGGGGAACTATGGCTACACCTTC. Its protein product is CASILAGGNYGYTF.

The chain is built from TRBV7-9 and TRBJ2-1, with D uncertain. Trimming shortened V by 0 bases and J by 8 bases, and 11 bases separated the two germline ends. The CDR3 is 14 amino acids. Germline assignment: CDR1 SEHNR and CDR2 FQNEAQ (reference sequence). CDR3 bases: TGTGCCAGCAGCTTAGCTGTAGTTTTGGATGAGCAGTTCTTC. Translated, it gives CASSLAVVLDEQFF.